This TCR beta chain was observed in a study of blood T cell repertoires in COVID-19. The repertoire was sequenced with immunoSEQ multiplex PCR; TCRdb's copy has only in-frame clones and lacks some. The sample has 160,000 or so clones, around 84% seen once. V lost 5 bases to trimming and J lost 7 bases; unmatched junction nucleotides: 8. Germline CDR1 and CDR2: MNHEY and SMNVEV (reference sequence). The CDR3 extends over 15 amino acids. The sequence was obtained from a man in his forties with acute or convalescent COVID-19. Material for sequencing was peripheral blood. This chain connects TRBV27 to TRBJ1-2, with TRBD1 matching over 12 bases. The CDR3 sequence is CASSPGTGGLFGYTF. DNA of the CDR3: TGTGCCAGCAGTCCCGGGACAGGGGGCTTATTTGGCTACACCTTC.